These 14 T cell receptor beta chains came from one sample sequenced in a study of blood T cell repertoires in COVID-19. Data came from immunoSEQ multiplex PCR; TCRdb stores just in-frame clones and leaves some out. The sample consists of approximately 240,000 clones, about 90% of them appearing once. The sample consisted of PBMCs or T cells enriched from blood (not recorded which). The receptors shown here come from a woman in her 30s with acute COVID-19.

This clone was picked up many times. This chain links TRBV7-9 with TRBJ2-7; D is perhaps TRBD1 (5 bases). The V and J ends lost 5 bases and 1 base respectively, with 9 bases between them. The CDR3 is 13 amino acids. Germline CDR1 is SEHNR and CDR2 is FQNEAQ (reference sequence). In nucleotides, the CDR3 is TGTGCCAGCAGCCGACAGTCTTCCTACGAGCAGTACTTC. It is translated as CASSRQSSYEQYF.

The chain links TRBV9 to TRBJ1-2; unclear D gene. Germline loops: CDR1 SGDLS, CDR2 YYNGEE. The CDR3 loop spans 9 amino acids. The V and J ends lost 10 bases and 4 bases respectively, with 5 bases between them. This CDR3 reads CASGYGYTF. The CDR3 DNA sequence: TGTGCCTCAGGCTATGGCTACACCTTC.

CDR3 nucleotide sequence: TGTGCCAGCAGTTCACTGGTAGGCAATCAGCCCCAGCATTTT. It yields the protein CASSSLVGNQPQHF. The chain has TRBV6-5 and TRBJ1-5, with D hard to call. CDR3 length: 14 residues. CDR1 MNHEY and CDR2 SVGAGI come from the germline V gene. V lost 4 bases, J lost 2 bases, and 9 bases lay in between.

V and J are TRBV5-4 and TRBJ2-1; 12 positions agree with TRBD2. The CDR3 sequence is 16 residues long. Trimming took 4 bases from V and 2 from J; bases not matched to a gene: 4. Germline CDR1 SGHNT, CDR2 YYREEE (reference sequence). The DNA for the CDR3 is TGTGCCAGCAGCAGCACTAGCGGGGGGACCTACAATGAGCAGTTCTTC. It yields the protein CASSSTSGGTYNEQFF.

V usage is TRBV6-1 and J usage is TRBJ1-1; D is possibly TRBD1 (5 bases). From germline, CDR1 is MNHNS and CDR2 SASEGT. V dropped 1 base and J dropped 1 base, with 10 bases sitting between them. CDR3 size: 15 residues. The chain's CDR3 is CASSEGSGWNTEAFF. CDR3 nucleotide sequence: TGTGCCAGCAGTGAAGGGTCAGGGTGGAACACTGAAGCTTTCTTT.

The chain has TRBV5-6 and TRBJ1-2; D is uncertain. This CDR3 region has 14 residues. Trimming left V 1 base short and J 0 bases short, with 7 bases between. Per the germline V gene, CDR1 is SGHDT and CDR2 is YYEEEE. The CDR3 bases are TGTGCCAGCAGCTTGTTGAGGACTAACTATGGCTACACCTTC. Its protein product is CASSLLRTNYGYTF.

This chain links TRBV29-1 with TRBJ1-1; 7 bases fit TRBD1. V shed 3 bases and J 14 bases; nucleotides not matched to a gene: 12. The CDR3 has 12 amino acids. Germline CDR1 SQVTM, CDR2 ANQGSEA. CDR3 in amino acids: CSVEIGGAVSFF. DNA for the CDR3: TGCAGCGTTGAGATAGGGGGCGCAGTGAGCTTCTTT. Filled out from reference TRBV29-1 and TRBJ1-1, the complete variable domain reads SAVISQKPSRDICQRGTSLTIQCQVDSQVTMMFWYRQQPGQSLTLIATANQGSEATYESGFVIDKFPISRPNLTFSTLTVSNMSPEDSSIYLCSVEIGGAVSFFGQGTRLTVV.

This chain links TRBV28 with TRBJ1-2; the match to TRBD1 covers 9 bases. Germline V gives CDR1 MDHEN, CDR2 SYDVKM. V dropped 4 bases and J dropped 4; count of bases not matched to a gene: 7. The CDR3 runs to 15 residues. The CDR3 nucleotides read TGTGCCAGCAGTTATCCCGGGACAGGGTCCTATGGCTACACCTTC. Protein product: CASSYPGTGSYGYTF.

This clone was detected only a few times. The CDR3 DNA reads TGTGCCAGCAGGAAGACTAGCGTCGATGAGCAGTTCTTC. Protein: CASRKTSVDEQFF. The chain joins TRBV2 to TRBJ2-1; 8 bases line up with TRBD2. This CDR3 region has 13 residues. The germline CDR1 and CDR2 sequences are SNHLY and FYNNEI. With V trimmed by 6 bases and J by 8 bases, 6 bases remained unmatched.

This chain joins TRBV5-1 and TRBJ2-2; maybe TRBD1 (6 bases). V gave up 4 bases and J gave up 1 base, with 14 bases separating them. The CDR3 has 16 residues. In germline, CDR1 is SGHRS, CDR2 YFSETQ. CDR3 sequence: CASSPSDRRNTGELFF. CDR3 coding DNA: TGCGCCAGCAGCCCATCTGACAGGCGGAACACCGGGGAGCTGTTTTTT.

This sequence joins TRBV7-2 and TRBJ2-7; 8 bases line up with TRBD2. This CDR3 is 15 amino acids long. Germline V CDR1 and CDR2: SGHTA, FQGNSA. V gave up 2 bases and J gave up 4 bases; unmatched junction bases: 7. CDR3 region: CASSLQLAENYEQYF. CDR3 nucleotides: TGTGCCAGCAGCTTACAACTAGCGGAGAATTACGAGCAGTACTTC.

V gene TRBV25-1 combines with J gene TRBJ2-3, with D maybe TRBD2 (6 bases). The CDR3 length is 16 residues. Trimming removed 4 bases from V and 2 bases from J, with 16 bases in between. Germline CDR1 MGHDK, CDR2 SYGVNS. CDR3 residues: CASSARDSFLTDTQYF. CDR3 sequence (DNA): TGTGCCAGCAGTGCCCGGGACTCCTTCCTCACAGATACGCAGTATTTT.

V and J are TRBV19 and TRBJ1-2; TRBD1 is a possible D gene (6 bases). Germline V gives CDR1 LNHDA, CDR2 SQIVND (reference sequence). Trimming took off 5 bases at V and 0 bases at J, with 16 bases between the two ends. This CDR3 contains 16 residues. In DNA form, the CDR3 reads TGTGCCAGTAGTTTTCTCAAACAGGGATCTAACTATGGCTACACCTTC. As protein: CASSFLKQGSNYGYTF. Based on the CDR3 plus reference TRBV19 and TRBJ1-2, the full variable domain is DGGITQSPKYLFRKEGQNVTLSCEQNLNHDAMYWYRQDPGQGLRLIYYSQIVNDFQKGDIAEGYSVSREKKESFPLTVTSAQKNPTAFYLCASSFLKQGSNYGYTFGSGTRLTVV.

The rearrangement uses TRBV11-2 and TRBJ2-5, with D possibly TRBD1 on 6 matching bases. Germline CDR1 SGHAT, CDR2 FQNNGV. This CDR3 comprises 15 residues. The V end was cut by 5 bases, the J end by 5 bases, with 18 bases between. The CDR3 region has the DNA TGTGCCAGCAGCCGTAACAGGGAAAGGAGGGAGACCCAGTACTTC. Its translation is CASSRNRERRETQYF.